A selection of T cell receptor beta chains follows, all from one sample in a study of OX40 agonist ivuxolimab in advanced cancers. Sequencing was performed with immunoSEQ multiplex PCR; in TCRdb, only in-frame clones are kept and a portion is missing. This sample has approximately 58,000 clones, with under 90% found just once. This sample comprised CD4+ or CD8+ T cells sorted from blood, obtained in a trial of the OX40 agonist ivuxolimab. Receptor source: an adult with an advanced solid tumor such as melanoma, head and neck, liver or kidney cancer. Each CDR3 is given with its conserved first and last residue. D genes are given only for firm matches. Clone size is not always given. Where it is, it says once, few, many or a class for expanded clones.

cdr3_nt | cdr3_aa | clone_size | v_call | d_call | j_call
TGCGCCAGCAGCCAAGATGGTACTAGCGGGAGAACAAGGGGTGAGCAGTTCTTC | CASSQDGTSGRTRGEQFF | NA | TRBV4-1 | TRBD2 | TRBJ2-1
TGTGCCAGCAGCACACGACAGGGGGCGCCTATGAACACTGAAGCTTTCTTT | CASSTRQGAPMNTEAFF | NA | TRBV7-2 | TRBD1 | TRBJ1-1
TGTGCCAGCAGTCCCTACAACACCGGGGAGCTGTTTTTT | CASSPYNTGELFF | NA | TRBV9 | NA | TRBJ2-2
TGTGCCAGCAGCTTAGAATACGGCGAGCAGTACTTC | CASSLEYGEQYF | NA | TRBV7-2 | NA | TRBJ2-7
TGTGCCAGCACCTTTATCTTGGAGTCCGATACGCAGTATTTT | CASTFILESDTQYF | NA | TRBV7-9 | NA | TRBJ2-3
TGTGCCAGCAGCTCCCTGGGGGGTCACTCCTACGAGCAGTACTTC | CASSSLGGHSYEQYF | few | TRBV11-2 | NA | TRBJ2-7
TGTGCCAGCAGCGCTGGACGGGGGGACTATGGCTACACCTTC | CASSAGRGDYGYTF | once | TRBV9 | NA | TRBJ1-2
TGCGCCAGCAGCCAAGATCCCGGGGAGAGTATTCAGCCCCAGCATTTT | CASSQDPGESIQPQHF | NA | TRBV4-1 | NA | TRBJ1-5
TGCGCCAGCAGCCAAGATCGGGAGGGGCGAGGTCAGCCCCAGCATTTT | CASSQDREGRGQPQHF | NA | TRBV4-1 | NA | TRBJ1-5
TGTGCCAGCAGCTTGGGACAGGGCTCCTACAATGAGCAGTTCTTC | CASSLGQGSYNEQFF | NA | TRBV11-2 | TRBD1 | TRBJ2-1
TGTGCCAGCAGTGAGAGGGACAGTTTGTCACCCCTCCACTTT | CASSERDSLSPLHF | NA | TRBV6-1 | TRBD1 | TRBJ1-6
TGTGCCAGCAGTCCGGGACGGTTAGCTAACTATGGCTACACCTTC | CASSPGRLANYGYTF | NA | TRBV27 | NA | TRBJ1-2
TGCAGCGTTGGTTCGGGAACTAATGAAAAACTGTTTTTT | CSVGSGTNEKLFF | NA | TRBV29-1 | NA | TRBJ1-4
TGTGCCATATCACTAGAGGACTCAAGTGGGCAGTTCTTC | CAISLEDSSGQFF | NA | TRBV10-3 | NA | TRBJ2-1
TGTGCCAGCAGCTTAGGGCCTTTAAGGACCCAGTACTTC | CASSLGPLRTQYF | once | TRBV7-2 | NA | TRBJ2-5
TGCGCCAGCAGTCACGAAGAGGGCTACACCTTC | CASSHEEGYTF | NA | TRBV23-1 | NA | TRBJ1-2
TGTGCCTGGAGTGTACTCCCAGGACAGGGAGGTCCAAAACGACCCTCTGGGGCCAACGTCCTGACTTTC | CAWSVLPGQGGPKRPSGANVLTF | NA | TRBV30 | TRBD1 | TRBJ2-6
TGCGCCAGCAGCGGCCCACAGGGGTCCTACGAGCAGTACTTC | CASSGPQGSYEQYF | NA | TRBV5-1 | TRBD1 | TRBJ2-7
TGTGCCAGCAGCTACGGACTAGCGTCCTGGAAGCAGTTCTTC | CASSYGLASWKQFF | NA | TRBV7-9 | TRBD2 | TRBJ2-1
TGTGCCAGCAGCCGACAGACGGTGGGGGCCAACGTCCTGACTTTC | CASSRQTVGANVLTF | NA | TRBV7-2 | NA | TRBJ2-6
TGTGCCAGCAGCCACCTCTTCGGGGGGGAAGCCTACGAGCAGTACTTC | CASSHLFGGEAYEQYF | NA | TRBV4-2 | TRBD2 | TRBJ2-7
TGTGCCAGCAGCTTGGACGAGACAGATACGCAGTATTTT | CASSLDETDTQYF | once | TRBV5-6 | NA | TRBJ2-3
TGTGCCAGCAGCTTAGGACAGGGCAATCAGCCCCAGCATTTT | CASSLGQGNQPQHF | NA | TRBV11-2 | NA | TRBJ1-5
TGTGCCTGGAGCGGACAGGGCAATCAGCCCCAGCATTTT | CAWSGQGNQPQHF | NA | TRBV30 | TRBD1 | TRBJ1-5
TGTGCCAGCAGCGTAAGAGACAGGGACGGCATTCAGTACTTC | CASSVRDRDGIQYF | NA | TRBV9 | TRBD1 | TRBJ2-4
TGTGCCAGCAGTTACAGGGGGCGAAACTATGGCTACACCTTC | CASSYRGRNYGYTF | NA | TRBV6-5 | TRBD1 | TRBJ1-2
TGCAGCGCCGTTCATCGTCCGGGGAGCTATGGCTACACCTTC | CSAVHRPGSYGYTF | NA | TRBV29-1 | NA | TRBJ1-2
TGTGCCAGCAGCGCTAACAGGGGCACTAATGAAAAACTGTTTTTT | CASSANRGTNEKLFF | NA | TRBV7-6 | TRBD1 | TRBJ1-4
TGTGCCATCAGTGAGGGACAGGGTGGGAGCTACACCTTC | CAISEGQGGSYTF | NA | TRBV10-3 | TRBD1 | TRBJ1-2
TGTGCCAGCAGCAGCCAAACCGGGACACCTGGAAACACCATATATTTT | CASSSQTGTPGNTIYF | NA | TRBV7-2 | NA | TRBJ1-3
TGTGCCAGCAGCGGGGTAGCGGGAGGGTTCTCCTACGAGCAGTACTTC | CASSGVAGGFSYEQYF | many | TRBV7-3 | TRBD2 | TRBJ2-7
TGTGCCAGCAGCTTGGCCATGGACCCCGGGGTAGATACGCAGTATTTT | CASSLAMDPGVDTQYF | NA | TRBV5-5 | NA | TRBJ2-3
TGTGCCAGCAGTGATTGGGCAGGGGGACATTATGGCTACACCTTC | CASSDWAGGHYGYTF | NA | TRBV6-1 | TRBD1 | TRBJ1-2
TGTGCCAGCAGCTTAGGACTAGCGGGAGGGGATACGCAGTATTTT | CASSLGLAGGDTQYF | NA | TRBV7-3 | TRBD2 | TRBJ2-3
TGTGCCAGCAGCCGTAGGGGTCTTAGCACAGATACGCAGTATTTT | CASSRRGLSTDTQYF | few | TRBV6-1 | NA | TRBJ2-3
TGTGCCAGCAGCTTACGAAGGCTCGACTCTGGGGCCAACGTCCTGACTTTC | CASSLRRLDSGANVLTF | NA | TRBV11-2 | NA | TRBJ2-6
TGTGCCAGTAGTATGGGGGGGGTTGAGGCTGGAAACACCATATATTTT | CASSMGGVEAGNTIYF | NA | TRBV19 | NA | TRBJ1-3
TGCGCCAGCAGCTTGGATGGGCGGGGGCGATCGGATGAGCAGTTCTTC | CASSLDGRGRSDEQFF | NA | TRBV5-1 | NA | TRBJ2-1
TGTGCCAGCAGCTTAGCAGGCTTCAATAATGAGCAGTTCTTC | CASSLAGFNNEQFF | NA | TRBV7-2 | NA | TRBJ2-1
TGTGCCAGCACCTTAGGTAGGGGGGAGAGACAGCCCCAGCATTTT | CASTLGRGERQPQHF | NA | TRBV6-6 | NA | TRBJ1-5
TGTGCCAGTAGTACGATCGGGACAGGGGCTGAAAAACTGTTTTTT | CASSTIGTGAEKLFF | few | TRBV19 | TRBD1 | TRBJ1-4
TGTGCCAGCATTGACAGGGGGCGCGGCTATGGCTACACCTTC | CASIDRGRGYGYTF | NA | TRBV6-6 | TRBD1 | TRBJ1-2
TGTGCCAGCAGCTTACAGGTCGGGCCCTTTAGTGAGCAGTTCTTC | CASSLQVGPFSEQFF | once | TRBV14 | NA | TRBJ2-1
TGTGCCAGTAGTATTGGGACTAGGAAGGCGGATACGCAGTATTTT | CASSIGTRKADTQYF | NA | TRBV19 | TRBD2 | TRBJ2-3
TGTGCCAGCAGCCAAGATCAACTAGCGGAAGAGGGAGAGACCCAGTACTTC | CASSQDQLAEEGETQYF | NA | TRBV4-2 | TRBD2 | TRBJ2-5
TGTGCCAGCAGCCAAGAAGGAGACCTCCAACGATTTTCTACAGATACGCAGTATTTT | CASSQEGDLQRFSTDTQYF | few | TRBV14 | NA | TRBJ2-3
TGTGCCAGCAGACCTACTAGCGGTGCCTACGAGCAGTACTTC | CASRPTSGAYEQYF | NA | TRBV11-2 | TRBD2 | TRBJ2-7
TGTGCCATCAGTGAGGCGGTAGTCTATGGCTACACCTTC | CAISEAVVYGYTF | few | TRBV10-3 | NA | TRBJ1-2
TGTGCCAGCAGCTACGGCCCAGGGGGCCGCGGGGGGACTGAAGCTTTCTTT | CASSYGPGGRGGTEAFF | NA | TRBV7-9 | TRBD1 | TRBJ1-1
TGTGCCAGCAGTGTTACCCTGGCAGGGTCGGGGGCTAACTATGGCTACACCTTC | CASSVTLAGSGANYGYTF | NA | TRBV2 | NA | TRBJ1-2
TGTGCCAGCAGAGTCACAGATTTCACAGATACGCAGTATTTT | CASRVTDFTDTQYF | NA | TRBV6-1 | NA | TRBJ2-3
TGTGCCTGGAGTGTACGGGGTGGGGGAAACACCATATATTTT | CAWSVRGGGNTIYF | NA | TRBV30 | NA | TRBJ1-3
TGTGCCAGCAGCTTAGCTGGCCCCCGGGACACCCCAGTCTTC | CASSLAGPRDTPVF | once | TRBV7-9 | NA | TRBJ2-1